This is a list of T cell receptor beta chains from one sample in a study of T cells after yellow fever vaccination. TCRdb called the 5' RACE reads again in MiXCR, with one record for every CDR3 protein. The data contain a few hundred thousand distinct CDR3 sequences, 8.7% of them singletons. This specimen was PBMCs, taken on the day of the first yellow fever vaccination. The source of these receptors is a man aged 18 to 29 who received the YFV17D yellow fever vaccine. The CDR3 runs from the conserved cysteine through the conserved F or W. A D gene is named only where the DNA matches it firmly. Clone size is not always given. Where it is, it says once, few, many or a class for expanded clones.

abundance: -; j_gene: TRBJ2-3; d_gene: -; v_gene: TRBV29-1; CDR3aa: CSVVTDTDTQYF; CDR3nt: TGCAGCGTTGTTACAGACACAGATACGCAGTATTTT
abundance: few; j_gene: TRBJ2-5; d_gene: -; v_gene: TRBV19; CDR3aa: CASSWVAGQETQYF; CDR3nt: TGTGCCAGTAGTTGGGTCGCAGGGCAAGAGACCCAGTACTTC
abundance: -; j_gene: TRBJ2-7; d_gene: -; v_gene: TRBV7-2; CDR3aa: CASSPQGGVSYEQYF; CDR3nt: TGTGCCAGCAGCCCTCAGGGCGGGGTGTCCTACGAGCAGTACTTC
abundance: many; j_gene: TRBJ2-7; d_gene: -; v_gene: TRBV5-1; CDR3aa: CASSFFGPSYEQYF; CDR3nt: TGCGCCAGCAGCTTTTTCGGCCCATCCTACGAGCAGTACTTC
abundance: -; j_gene: TRBJ1-3; d_gene: -; v_gene: TRBV5-1; CDR3aa: CARSTGAFGNTIYF; CDR3nt: TGCGCCAGATCGACAGGAGCGTTTGGAAACACCATATATTTT
abundance: -; j_gene: TRBJ1-1; d_gene: -; v_gene: TRBV4-1; CDR3aa: CASSPRVRGAGLGVGTEAFF; CDR3nt: TGCGCCAGCAGCCCCAGAGTCCGGGGTGCGGGGTTGGGAGTGGGCACTGAAGCTTTCTTT
abundance: -; j_gene: TRBJ1-2; d_gene: -; v_gene: TRBV6-1; CDR3aa: CASSGPGSKFGVGYTF; CDR3nt: TGTGCCAGCAGTGGCCCGGGCTCGAAGTTCGGAGTTGGCTACACCTTC
abundance: few; j_gene: TRBJ1-1; d_gene: -; v_gene: TRBV7-9; CDR3aa: CASSAMARVNTEAFF; CDR3nt: TGTGCCAGCAGCGCCATGGCGAGAGTGAACACTGAAGCTTTCTTT
abundance: few; j_gene: TRBJ2-3; d_gene: -; v_gene: TRBV7-2; CDR3aa: CASSSLGGGRADTQYF; CDR3nt: TGTGCCAGCAGCTCCCTAGGTGGGGGCCGGGCAGATACGCAGTATTTT
abundance: few; j_gene: TRBJ1-1; d_gene: -; v_gene: TRBV7-9; CDR3aa: CASSPSGIVTEAFF; CDR3nt: TGTGCCAGCAGTCCATCAGGCATCGTCACTGAAGCTTTCTTT
abundance: few; j_gene: TRBJ2-1; d_gene: TRBD2; v_gene: TRBV19; CDR3aa: CASSPPRRGGNEQFF; CDR3nt: TGTGCCAGTAGTCCACCAAGGCGGGGGGGCAATGAGCAGTTCTTC